This record concerns one T cell receptor beta chain sequence. Its antigen is unidentified. Peripheral blood and lesional scalp punch biopsies came from alopecia areata patients. The data stem from a study of CD8+ T cells in alopecia areata. Overall study context: Among treated patients, oral tofacitinib was administered at 5 to 10 mg twice daily. Dosing spanned 6 to 18 months on tofacitinib, then 6 months off drug. Study-level results: Sequencing of scalp tissue also captures the resident alphabeta T cells of normal skin.

The V gene's germline CDR1 is SQVTM and CDR2 ANQGSEA. V shed 7 bases and J shed 3 bases, with 11 bases lying between them. This CDR3 is 12 amino acids long. Investigators isolated RNA and reverse transcribed it into cDNA to act as the sequencing template. TCRdb's table, derived via immunoSEQ multiplex PCR, lists solely in-frame clones and lacks some. This sample has roughly 250,000 clones, with roughly two thirds found just once. This rearrangement joins TRBV29-1 to TRBJ2-3; TRBD1 might be the D (6 bases). Material: CD4+ T cells sorted from blood, obtained at week 0. The source is a human donor with alopecia areata. DNA of the CDR3: TGCAGCGCGGCTCAGGGGACAGATACGCAGTATTTT. Its translation is CSAAQGTDTQYF.